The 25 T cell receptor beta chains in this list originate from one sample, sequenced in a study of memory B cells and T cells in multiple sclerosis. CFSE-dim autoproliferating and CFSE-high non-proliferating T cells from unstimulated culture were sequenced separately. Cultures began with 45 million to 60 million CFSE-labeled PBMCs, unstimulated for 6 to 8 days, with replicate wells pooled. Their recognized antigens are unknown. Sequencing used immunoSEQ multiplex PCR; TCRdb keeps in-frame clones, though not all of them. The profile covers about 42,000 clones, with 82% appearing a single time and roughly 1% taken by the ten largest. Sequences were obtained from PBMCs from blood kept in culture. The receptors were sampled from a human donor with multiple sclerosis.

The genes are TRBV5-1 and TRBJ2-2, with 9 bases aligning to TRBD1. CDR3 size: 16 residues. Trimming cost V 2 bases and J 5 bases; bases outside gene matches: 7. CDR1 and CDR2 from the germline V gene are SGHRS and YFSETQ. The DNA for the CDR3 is TGCGCCAGCAGCTTCAGGGGACAGGGCCGGACCGGGGAGCTGTTTTTT. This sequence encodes CASSFRGQGRTGELFF.

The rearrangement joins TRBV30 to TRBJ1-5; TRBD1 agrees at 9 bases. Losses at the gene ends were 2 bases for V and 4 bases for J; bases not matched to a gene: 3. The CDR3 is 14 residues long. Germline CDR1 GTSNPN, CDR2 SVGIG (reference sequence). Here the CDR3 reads CAWSWTGDNQPQHF. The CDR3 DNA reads TGTGCCTGGAGTTGGACAGGGGATAATCAGCCCCAGCATTTT.

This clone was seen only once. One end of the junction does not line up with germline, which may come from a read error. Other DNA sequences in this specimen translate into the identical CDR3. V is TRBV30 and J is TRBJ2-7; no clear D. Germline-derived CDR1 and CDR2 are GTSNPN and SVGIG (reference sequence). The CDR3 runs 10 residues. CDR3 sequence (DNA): TGTGCCTGGAGGGGCTACGAGCAGTACTTT. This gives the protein CAWRGYEQYF.

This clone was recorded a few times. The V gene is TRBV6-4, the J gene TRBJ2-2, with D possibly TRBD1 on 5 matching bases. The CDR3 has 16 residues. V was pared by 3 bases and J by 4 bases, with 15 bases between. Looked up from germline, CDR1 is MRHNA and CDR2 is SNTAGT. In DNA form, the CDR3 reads TGTGCCAGCAGTGATTTCCCTGACAGCGTCACCGGGGAGCTGTTTTTT. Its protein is CASSDFPDSVTGELFF.

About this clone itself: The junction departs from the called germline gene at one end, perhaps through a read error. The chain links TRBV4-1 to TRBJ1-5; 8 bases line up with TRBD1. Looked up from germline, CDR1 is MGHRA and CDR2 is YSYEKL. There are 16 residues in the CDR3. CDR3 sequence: CASSQEGQGAIQPQHF. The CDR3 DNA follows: TGTGCCAGCAGCCAAGAAGGCCAGGGGGCGATTCAGCCCCAGCATTTT.

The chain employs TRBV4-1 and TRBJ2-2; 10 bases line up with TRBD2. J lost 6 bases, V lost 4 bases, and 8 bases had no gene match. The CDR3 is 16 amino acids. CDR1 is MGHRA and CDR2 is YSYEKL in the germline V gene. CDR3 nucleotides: TGCGCCAGCAGCCCGAGAGGGCTAGCGGGGGCCGGGGAGCTGTTTTTT. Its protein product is CASSPRGLAGAGELFF.

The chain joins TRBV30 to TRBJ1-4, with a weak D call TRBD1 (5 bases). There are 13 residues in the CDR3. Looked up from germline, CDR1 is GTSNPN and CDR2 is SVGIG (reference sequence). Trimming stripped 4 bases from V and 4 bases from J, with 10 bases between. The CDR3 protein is CAWIDSINEKLFF. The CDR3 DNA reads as TGTGCCTGGATCGACAGTATTAATGAAAAACTGTTTTTT.

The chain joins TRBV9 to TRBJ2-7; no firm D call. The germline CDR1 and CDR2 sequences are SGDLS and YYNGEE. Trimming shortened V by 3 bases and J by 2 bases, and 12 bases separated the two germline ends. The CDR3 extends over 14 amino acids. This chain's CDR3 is CASSASGPAYEQYF. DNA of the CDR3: TGTGCCAGCAGCGCGTCGGGTCCCGCCTACGAGCAGTACTTC.

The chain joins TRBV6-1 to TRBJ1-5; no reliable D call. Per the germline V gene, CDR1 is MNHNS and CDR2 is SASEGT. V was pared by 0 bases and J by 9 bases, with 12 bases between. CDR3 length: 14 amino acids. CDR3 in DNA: TGTGCCAGCAGTGAAGCGCGCCAATCGGGGCCCCAGCATTTT. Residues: CASSEARQSGPQHF.

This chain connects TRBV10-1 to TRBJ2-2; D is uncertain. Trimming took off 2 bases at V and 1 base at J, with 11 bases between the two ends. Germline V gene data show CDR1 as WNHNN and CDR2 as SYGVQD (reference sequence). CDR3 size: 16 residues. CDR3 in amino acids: CASSELQNLNTGELFF. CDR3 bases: TGCGCCAGCAGTGAGCTTCAGAATCTGAACACCGGGGAGCTGTTTTTT.

CDR3 bases: TGTGCCAGCAGCTTGGCCGCAGGGCCCGAGCAGTACTTC. Residues: CASSLAAGPEQYF. The V call is TRBV5-8, the J call TRBJ2-7, with D perhaps matching TRBD1 (5 bases). This CDR3 is built from 13 residues. CDR1 and CDR2 (germline): SGHTS, YDEGEE. V shed 0 bases and J shed 6 bases, with 10 bases lying between them.

CDR3 DNA sequence: TGTGCCAGCAGTTTAAGGGGGGATTCGGTGTCCTACGAGCAGTACTTC. This encodes CASSLRGDSVSYEQYF. The chain recombines TRBV27 with TRBJ2-7; tentatively, D is TRBD1 or TRBD2 (6 bases each). CDR3 length: 16 residues. CDR1 MNHEY and CDR2 SMNVEV come from the germline V gene (reference sequence). Trimming stripped 2 bases from V and 1 base from J, with 15 bases between.

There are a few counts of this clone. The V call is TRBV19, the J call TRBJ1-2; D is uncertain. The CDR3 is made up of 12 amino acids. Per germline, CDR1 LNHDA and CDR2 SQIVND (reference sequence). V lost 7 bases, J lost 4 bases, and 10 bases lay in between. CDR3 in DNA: TGTGCCAGTACTCCGCGGGGCTATGGCTACACCTTC. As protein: CASTPRGYGYTF. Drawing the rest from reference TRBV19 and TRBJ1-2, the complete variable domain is DGGITQSPKYLFRKEGQNVTLSCEQNLNHDAMYWYRQDPGQGLRLIYYSQIVNDFQKGDIAEGYSVSREKKESFPLTVTSAQKNPTAFYLCASTPRGYGYTFGSGTRLTVV.

The CDR3 DNA sequence: TGTGCCAGCAGCTGGGGAGGGGAGCCCCAGCATTTT. Its protein is CASSWGGEPQHF. The V gene is TRBV6-1, the J gene TRBJ1-5; the D gene is possibly TRBD1 (5 bases). From germline, CDR1 is MNHNS and CDR2 SASEGT. V was shortened by 6 bases and J by 8 bases, with 11 bases between the two germline ends. The CDR3 extends over 12 amino acids.

The CDR3 bases are TGCGCCAGCAGCTTGGGCGGGGGGGCCTACAATGAGCAGTTCTTC. This codes for CASSLGGGAYNEQFF. The V gene is TRBV5-1, the J gene TRBJ2-1; 9 positions match TRBD2. Germline CDR1 reads SGHRS; CDR2 reads YFSETQ. V gave up 0 bases and J gave up 2 bases; unmatched junction bases: 0. This CDR3 is built from 15 residues.

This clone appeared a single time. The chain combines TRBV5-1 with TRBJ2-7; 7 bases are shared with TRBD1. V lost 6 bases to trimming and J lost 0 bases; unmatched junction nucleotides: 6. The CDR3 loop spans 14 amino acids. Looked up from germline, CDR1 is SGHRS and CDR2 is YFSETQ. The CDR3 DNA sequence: TGCGCCAGCAAAACAGGGGATGGCTCCTACGAGCAGTACTTC. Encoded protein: CASKTGDGSYEQYF.

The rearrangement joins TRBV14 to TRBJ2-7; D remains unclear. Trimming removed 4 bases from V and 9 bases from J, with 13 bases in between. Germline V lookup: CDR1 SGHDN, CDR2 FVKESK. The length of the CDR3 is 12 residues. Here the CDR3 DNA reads TGTGCCAGCAGCCCCAACCGAGCGTTGCAGTACTTC. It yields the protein CASSPNRALQYF.

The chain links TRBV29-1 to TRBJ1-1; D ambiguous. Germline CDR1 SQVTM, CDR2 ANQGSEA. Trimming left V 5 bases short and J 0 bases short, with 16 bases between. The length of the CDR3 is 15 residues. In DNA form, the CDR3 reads TGCAGCGTTAGGGCGGGGTGGGGTATGAACACTGAAGCTTTCTTT. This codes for CSVRAGWGMNTEAFF.

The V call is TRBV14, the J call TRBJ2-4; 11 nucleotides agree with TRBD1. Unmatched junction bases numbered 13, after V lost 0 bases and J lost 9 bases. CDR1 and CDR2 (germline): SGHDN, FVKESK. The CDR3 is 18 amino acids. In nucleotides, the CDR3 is TGTGCCAGCAGCCAAGATCCCTGGACAGGGGGCGAGGGATCCATTCAGTACTTC. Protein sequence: CASSQDPWTGGEGSIQYF. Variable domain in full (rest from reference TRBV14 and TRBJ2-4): EAGVTQFPSHSVIEKGQTVTLRCDPISGHDNLYWYRRVMGKEIKFLLHFVKESKQDESGMPNNRFLAERTGGTYSTLKVQPAELEDSGVYFCASSQDPWTGGEGSIQYFGAGTRLSVL.

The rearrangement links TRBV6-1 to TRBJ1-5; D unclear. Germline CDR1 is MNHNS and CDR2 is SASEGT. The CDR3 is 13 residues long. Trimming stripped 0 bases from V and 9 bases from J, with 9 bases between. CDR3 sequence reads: CASSEASPGPQHF. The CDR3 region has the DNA TGTGCCAGCAGTGAAGCCTCCCCGGGGCCCCAGCATTTT.

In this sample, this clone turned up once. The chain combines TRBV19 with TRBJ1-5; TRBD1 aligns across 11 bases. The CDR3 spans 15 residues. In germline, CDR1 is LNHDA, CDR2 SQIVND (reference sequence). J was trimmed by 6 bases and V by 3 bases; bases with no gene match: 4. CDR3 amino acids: CASSMGDRGIQPQHF. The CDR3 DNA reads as TGTGCCAGTAGTATGGGGGACAGGGGGATTCAGCCCCAGCATTTT. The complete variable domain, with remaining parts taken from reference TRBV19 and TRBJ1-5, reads DGGITQSPKYLFRKEGQNVTLSCEQNLNHDAMYWYRQDPGQGLRLIYYSQIVNDFQKGDIAEGYSVSREKKESFPLTVTSAQKNPTAFYLCASSMGDRGIQPQHFGDGTRLSIL.

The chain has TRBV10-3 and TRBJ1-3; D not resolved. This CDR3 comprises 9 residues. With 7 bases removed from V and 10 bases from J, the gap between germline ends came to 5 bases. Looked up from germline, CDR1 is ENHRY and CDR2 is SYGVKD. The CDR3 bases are TGTGCCATCAAAAGGACCATATATTTT. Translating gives CAIKRTIYF.

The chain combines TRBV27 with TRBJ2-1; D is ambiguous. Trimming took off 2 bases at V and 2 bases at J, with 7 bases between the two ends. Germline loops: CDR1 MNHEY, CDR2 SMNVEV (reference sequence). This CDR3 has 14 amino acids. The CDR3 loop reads CASSLDPAYNEQFF. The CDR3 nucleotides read TGTGCCAGCAGTTTAGACCCAGCCTACAATGAGCAGTTCTTC.

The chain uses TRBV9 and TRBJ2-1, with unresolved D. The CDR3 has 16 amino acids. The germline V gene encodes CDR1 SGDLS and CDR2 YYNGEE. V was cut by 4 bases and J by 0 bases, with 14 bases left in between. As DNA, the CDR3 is TGTGCCAGCAGCCCTGGGGTATCATTCTCCTACAATGAGCAGTTCTTC. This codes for CASSPGVSFSYNEQFF.

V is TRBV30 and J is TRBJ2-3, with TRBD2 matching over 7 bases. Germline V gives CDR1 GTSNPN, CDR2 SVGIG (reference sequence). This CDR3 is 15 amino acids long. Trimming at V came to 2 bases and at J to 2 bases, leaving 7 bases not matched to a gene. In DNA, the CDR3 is TGTGCCTGGAGTCTGGACGGGGGGTACACAGATACGCAGTATTTT. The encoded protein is CAWSLDGGYTDTQYF.